The 22 T cell receptor beta chains below all came from one sample that was sequenced in a study of OX40 agonist ivuxolimab in advanced cancers. The data were produced by immunoSEQ multiplex PCR, yet TCRdb's version contains in-frame clones alone and is incomplete. The sample comprises 65,000 to 90,000 clones, 65% to 90% of which are singletons, and about 0.57% rests with the top ten. This specimen consisted of CD4+ or CD8+ T cells sorted from blood, obtained in a trial of the OX40 agonist ivuxolimab. Receptor source: an adult with an advanced solid tumor such as melanoma, head and neck, liver or kidney cancer.

V is TRBV5-1 and J is TRBJ2-2; no firm D call. This CDR3 has 14 residues. CDR1 is SGHRS, CDR2 YFSETQ, per germline. V was shortened by 0 bases and J by 9 bases, with 12 bases between the two germline ends. The CDR3 region has the DNA TGCGCCAGCAGCTTGGCTGGCGACGCCAGGGAGCTGTTTTTT. Its protein is CASSLAGDARELFF.

The gene calls are TRBV9 and TRBJ2-3; 9 positions agree with TRBD2. CDR1 is SGDLS and CDR2 is YYNGEE in the germline V gene. Trimming at V came to 3 bases and at J to 0 bases, leaving 2 bases not matched to a gene. The CDR3 spans 15 residues. The CDR3 DNA follows: TGTGCCAGCAGCGCCAGCGGGGGGAGCACAGATACGCAGTATTTT. Amino acids: CASSASGGSTDTQYF.

V gene TRBV6-6 combines with J gene TRBJ2-4, with D perhaps TRBD1 or TRBD2 (5 bases each). CDR3 length: 16 amino acids. The germline V and J ends were trimmed by 0 bases and 3 bases, with 12 bases remaining between them. From germline, CDR1 is MNHNY and CDR2 SVGAGI (reference sequence). The CDR3: CASSYSRGVGKNIQYF. As DNA, the CDR3 is TGTGCCAGCAGTTACTCGAGAGGGGTGGGCAAAAACATTCAGTACTTC.

This clone was recorded a few times. This chain connects TRBV14 to TRBJ2-3, with unresolved D. There are 13 residues in the CDR3. V lost 1 base to trimming and J lost 2 bases, with 4 bases between them. Germline CDR1 and CDR2: SGHDN and FVKESK. The CDR3 spells CASSQASTDTQYF. CDR3 coding DNA: TGTGCCAGCAGCCAAGCTTCCACAGATACGCAGTATTTT. Full variable domain (outside the CDR3, taken from reference TRBV14 and TRBJ2-3): EAGVTQFPSHSVIEKGQTVTLRCDPISGHDNLYWYRRVMGKEIKFLLHFVKESKQDESGMPNNRFLAERTGGTYSTLKVQPAELEDSGVYFCASSQASTDTQYFGPGTRLTVL.

The rearrangement uses TRBV5-1 and TRBJ2-5; unclear D gene. V was trimmed by 1 base and J by 1 base, leaving 8 bases between them. CDR1 and CDR2 from the germline V gene are SGHRS and YFSETQ. The CDR3 consists of 14 residues. Here the CDR3 reads CASSLTGFQETQYF. CDR3 DNA sequence: TGCGCCAGCAGCTTGACCGGGTTCCAAGAGACCCAGTACTTC.

The chain uses TRBV15 and TRBJ2-1; maybe TRBD2 (6 bases). The CDR3 spans 17 residues. Trimming cost V 0 bases and J 0 bases, with 12 bases left between them. The germline gives CDR1 LNHNV, CDR2 YYDKDF (reference sequence). The CDR3 is CATSREGAGSSYNEQFF. As DNA, the CDR3 is TGTGCCACCAGCAGAGAGGGCGCGGGGAGCTCCTACAATGAGCAGTTCTTC. The full variable domain, rest sourced from reference TRBV15 and TRBJ2-1, is DAMVIQNPRYQVTQFGKPVTLSCSQTLNHNVMYWYQQKSSQAPKLLFHYYDKDFNNEADTPDNFQSRRPNTSFCFLDIRSPGLGDTAMYLCATSREGAGSSYNEQFFGPGTRLTVL.

This clone came up once. The rearrangement joins TRBV7-5 to TRBJ1-1. TRBV7-5 is designated a pseudogene. The CDR3 has 12 residues. CDR3 loop: CARSLRDPVSFF. CDR3 in DNA: TGTGCCAGAAGCCTACGGGACCCAGTTTCTTTCTTT.

On this clone: Other DNA sequences in the sample encode the same CDR3. The rearrangement joins TRBV9 to TRBJ2-5; possibly TRBD2 for D (5 bases). Trimming shortened V by 4 bases and J by 5 bases, and 15 bases separated the two germline ends. Germline V gene sequence: CDR1 SGDLS, CDR2 YYNGEE. The CDR3 length is 14 residues. CDR3 region: CASSPGLAGETQYF. CDR3 nucleotides: TGTGCCAGCAGCCCAGGACTGGCCGGGGAGACCCAGTACTTC.

J is TRBJ2-7 and V is TRBV19; possibly TRBD2 for D (5 bases). There are 14 residues in the CDR3. V gave up 5 bases and J gave up 4 bases, with 15 bases separating them. Germline CDR1 reads LNHDA; CDR2 reads SQIVND (reference sequence). CDR3 protein: CASSGGRVWYEQYF. The CDR3 DNA follows: TGTGCCAGTAGTGGAGGAAGGGTATGGTACGAGCAGTACTTC.

The CDR3 loop reads CASSFEKAGELFF. The CDR3 DNA reads TGCGCCAGCAGCTTTGAAAAAGCCGGGGAGCTGTTTTTT. J is TRBJ2-2 and V is TRBV5-1; D uncertain. The CDR3 runs to 13 residues. The germline V gene has CDR1 SGHRS and CDR2 YFSETQ. Trimming stripped 2 bases from V and 6 bases from J, with 8 bases between.

The chain recombines TRBV29-1 with TRBJ2-6; tentatively, D is TRBD1 (6 bases). The V end was cut by 5 bases, the J end by 0 bases, with 14 bases between. CDR3 length equals 16 residues. Germline CDR1 SQVTM, CDR2 ANQGSEA. CDR3 nucleotide sequence: TGCAGCGTTTTCCGGGACATCGACTCTGGGGCCAACGTCCTGACTTTC. It translates to CSVFRDIDSGANVLTF.

The rearrangement joins TRBV5-6 to TRBJ1-2; TRBD1 agrees at 8 bases. With V trimmed by 3 bases and J by 12 bases, 10 bases remained unmatched. The CDR3 covers 13 residues. Germline CDR1 SGHDT, CDR2 YYEEEE. The CDR3 DNA reads as TGTGCCAGCAGCTGGGGACAGGCGGTCTGTGACACCTTC. This codes for CASSWGQAVCDTF.

The J gene is TRBJ1-4, the V gene TRBV18, with 9 bases lining up with TRBD1. The trim removed 3 bases at V and 10 bases at J, leaving 12 bases unmatched. Germline CDR1 KGHSH, CDR2 LQKENI. This CDR3 region has 16 residues. CDR3 sequence reads: CASSPGSDRGSLKLFF. Written as DNA, the CDR3 is TGTGCCAGCTCACCCGGGTCGGACAGGGGAAGCTTAAAACTGTTTTTT.

This chain links TRBV2 with TRBJ1-2; D is uncertain. Germline V gene lookup returns CDR1 SNHLY and CDR2 FYNNEI. The CDR3 runs to 15 residues. Trimming took 5 bases from V and 4 from J, leaving 17 bases between them. In DNA, the CDR3 is TGTGCCAGCAGTCCCCGTCAGACCTACATCTATGGCTACACCTTC. Translated, it gives CASSPRQTYIYGYTF.

The V gene is TRBV7-2, the J gene TRBJ1-2; 8 nucleotides agree with TRBD1. CDR1 SGHTA and CDR2 FQGNSA come from the germline V gene. The V segment lost 6 bases and the J segment 4 bases; nucleotides outside the gene matches: 7. The CDR3 totals 14 residues. For the CDR3, the DNA is TGTGCCAGCAGTCACCAGGGGGCCCTCTATGGCTACACCTTC. It yields the protein CASSHQGALYGYTF. Variable domain in full (rest from reference TRBV7-2 and TRBJ1-2): GAGVSQSPSNKVTEKGKDVELRCDPISGHTALYWYRQSLGQGLEFLIYFQGNSAPDKSGLPSDRFSAERTGGSVSTLTIQRTQQEDSAVYLCASSHQGALYGYTFGSGTRLTVV.

The sample holds one count of this clone. The chain uses TRBV2 and TRBJ2-2; 10 positions match TRBD2. The CDR3 runs 16 residues. CDR1 and CDR2 (germline): SNHLY, FYNNEI. After removal of 5 bases from V and 6 bases from J, the junction contained 9 bases not matched to a gene. CDR3 sequence (DNA): TGTGCCAGCAGTCTCCGGGTAGCGGGGGGCCCCGGGGAGCTGTTTTTT. Translation gives CASSLRVAGGPGELFF.

The rearrangement joins TRBV11-1 to TRBJ1-1; TRBD1 agrees at 8 bases. V was clipped by 5 bases and J by 9 bases; unmatched bases: 8. The CDR3 loop spans 13 amino acids. Germline V CDR1 and CDR2: SGHAT, FQDESV (reference sequence). The DNA of the CDR3 is TGTGCCAGCAGCCCCCCAGGGGGCTTGAAAGCTTTCTTT. The encoded protein is CASSPPGGLKAFF.

The chain employs TRBV29-1 and TRBJ2-7; the D is unclear. The CDR3 is made up of 11 amino acids. CDR1 is SQVTM and CDR2 is ANQGSEA in the germline V gene. Trimming cost V 7 bases and J 5 bases, with 12 bases left between them. CDR3 amino acids: CSASENDEQYF. As DNA, the CDR3 is TGCAGCGCTTCGGAAAATGACGAGCAGTACTTC.

The chain couples TRBV6-5 to TRBJ1-3; tentatively, D is TRBD1 (6 bases). Between the trimmed V and J ends, which lost 2 bases and 0 bases, there was a span of 11 bases. The CDR3 contains 16 residues. CDR1 and CDR2 from the germline V gene are MNHEY and SVGAGI. The CDR3 sequence: CASSYDDRTSGNTIYF. In nucleotides, the CDR3 is TGTGCCAGCAGTTACGACGACAGGACCTCTGGAAACACCATATATTTT.

The chain links TRBV4-2 to TRBJ2-5; D gene ambiguous. CDR3 length: 14 amino acids. CDR1 LGHNA and CDR2 YNFKEQ come from the germline V gene. V gave up 1 base and J gave up 1 base, with 7 bases separating them. The CDR3 nucleotides read TGTGCCAGCAGCCAAGGGAGCGTCCAAGAGACCCAGTACTTC. Translated, it gives CASSQGSVQETQYF.

V usage is TRBV5-1 and J usage is TRBJ1-4; 10 positions agree with TRBD1. Germline CDR1 is SGHRS and CDR2 is YFSETQ. V was clipped by 3 bases and J by 6 bases; unmatched bases: 2. This CDR3 contains 14 residues. The CDR3 loop is CASSSGTGDEKLFF. The CDR3 DNA reads as TGCGCCAGCAGCTCAGGGACAGGGGATGAAAAACTGTTTTTT.

This chain links TRBV30 with TRBJ1-2, with a weak D call TRBD1 (5 bases). Germline assignment: CDR1 GTSNPN and CDR2 SVGIG (reference sequence). Trimming took off 1 base at V and 4 bases at J, with 16 bases between the two ends. The CDR3 runs 15 residues. Here the CDR3 DNA reads TGTGCCTGGAGTGCCCAGGGACGGGTAATCTATGGCTACACCTTC. It is translated as CAWSAQGRVIYGYTF.